This T cell receptor beta chain is drawn from a study of T cells after yellow fever vaccination. Study-wide context: Fractions of low cell number were prepared using SMART-Seq v4 Ultra Low Input.

V shed 5 bases and J 0 bases; nucleotides not matched to a gene: 5. Germline CDR1 reads MNHNS; CDR2 reads SASEGT. The CDR3 is 15 residues long. TCRdb reprocessed the 5' RACE reads with MiXCR, giving one entry per CDR3 protein. The sample yields about 320,000 distinct CDR3 sequences, around 4.4% seen once. This clonotype was seen more than once but under ten times. Source: PBMCs, taken 15 days after the yellow fever booster vaccination. The rearrangement uses TRBV6-1 and TRBJ2-3; TRBD2 matches 7 bases. This TCR derives from a man younger than 35 who received the YFV17D yellow fever vaccine. The CDR3 sequence: CASSLPGGSTDTQYF. CDR3 nucleotide sequence: TGTGCCAGCAGTTTACCCGGGGGGAGCACAGATACGCAGTATTTT.